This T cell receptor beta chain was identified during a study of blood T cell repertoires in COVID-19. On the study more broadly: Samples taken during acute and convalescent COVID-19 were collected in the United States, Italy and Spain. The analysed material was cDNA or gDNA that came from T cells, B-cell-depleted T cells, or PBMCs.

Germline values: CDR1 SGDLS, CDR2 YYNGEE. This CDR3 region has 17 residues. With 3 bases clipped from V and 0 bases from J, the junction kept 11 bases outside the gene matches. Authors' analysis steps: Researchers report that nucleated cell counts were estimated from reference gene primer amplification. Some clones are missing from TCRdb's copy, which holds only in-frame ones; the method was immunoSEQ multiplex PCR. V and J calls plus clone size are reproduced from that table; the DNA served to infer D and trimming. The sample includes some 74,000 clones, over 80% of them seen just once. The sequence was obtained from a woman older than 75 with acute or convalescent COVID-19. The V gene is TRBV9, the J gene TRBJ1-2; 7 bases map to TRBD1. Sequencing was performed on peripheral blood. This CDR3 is CASSGTGQTTPNYGYTF. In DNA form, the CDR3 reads TGTGCCAGCAGCGGCACGGGACAGACTACTCCTAACTATGGCTACACCTTC.